The 11 T cell receptor beta chains given below trace back to one sample, sequenced in a study of monozygotic twins with inflammatory bowel disease. TCRdb re-called the 5' RACE reads, yielding one record per CDR3 amino acid sequence without DNA. The repertoire table contains around 380,000 distinct CDR3 sequences. The source material was blood. All receptors come from a human donor with ulcerative colitis or Crohn's disease, or a healthy co-twin of an affected twin (not recorded which).

The V and J genes are TRBV5-1 and TRBJ1-6; TCRdb's D call of TRBD1 is untestable without DNA. CDR3 length: 17 amino acids. Per the germline V gene, CDR1 is SGHRS and CDR2 is YFSETQ. CDR3 sequence: CASSLRWTGSYNSPLHF.

V gene TRBV7-2 combines with J gene TRBJ2-5; TCRdb returns TRBD1, unconfirmable since there is no DNA. Germline CDR1 SGHTA, CDR2 FQGNSA. CDR3 size: 16 residues. Here the CDR3 reads CASSLERGAYQETQYF.

J is TRBJ1-5 and V is TRBV18; the TCRdb call, TRBD1, lacks DNA for checking. There are 15 residues in the CDR3. Germline V lookup: CDR1 KGHSH, CDR2 LQKENI. CDR3 protein: CASSPAQGTGQPQHF.

The CDR3 sequence: CASSLPTFGLAGINNEQFF. V gene TRBV11-1 combines with J gene TRBJ2-1; TCRdb's assignment of TRBD2 cannot be checked, as there is no DNA. CDR1 is SGHAT and CDR2 is FQDESV in the germline V gene (reference sequence). This CDR3 is built from 19 residues.

The V gene is TRBV15, the J gene TRBJ2-5; TCRdb outputs TRBD1, but without DNA this stays unchecked. CDR3 length equals 15 residues. Germline V gene lookup returns CDR1 LNHNV and CDR2 YYDKDF (reference sequence). CDR3 amino acids: CATSRDSPGRETQYF.

The chain is built from TRBV5-5 and TRBJ1-1; TCRdb picks TRBD1, but there is no DNA to check that call. This CDR3 has 15 amino acids. Germline V gives CDR1 SGHKS, CDR2 YYEKEE (reference sequence). The CDR3 protein is CASSGAGTVNTEAFF. Full variable domain (rest looked up from reference TRBV5-5 and TRBJ1-1): DAGVTQSPTHLIKTRGQQVTLRCSPISGHKSVSWYQQVLGQGPQFIFQYYEKEERGRGNFPDRFSARQFPNYSSELNVNALLLGDSALYLCASSGAGTVNTEAFFGQGTRLTVV.

This rearrangement joins TRBV12-3 or TRBV12-4 to TRBJ2-7; lacking DNA, the TRBD1 call made by TCRdb goes unchecked. The CDR3 runs 16 residues. The CDR3 reads CASSYLDRAIPYEQYF.

The V call is TRBV30, the J call TRBJ1-5. Germline V gene data show CDR1 as GTSNPN and CDR2 as SVGIG (reference sequence). This CDR3 is 12 amino acids long. CDR3 in amino acids: CAWRDRDQPQHF.

The chain couples TRBV7-2 to TRBJ2-2; TCRdb indicates TRBD2, and absent DNA this call remains unverified. Germline lookup yields CDR1 SGHTA and CDR2 FQGNSA. There are 16 residues in the CDR3. Here the CDR3 reads CASSLAGAGNTGELFF.

The chain links TRBV5-1 to TRBJ2-7. CDR1 SGHRS and CDR2 YFSETQ come from the germline V gene. This CDR3 spans 13 amino acids. The CDR3 loop reads CASSLHNPQEQYF.

The chain couples TRBV19 to TRBJ2-1; the D call from TCRdb, TRBD1, cannot be confirmed without DNA. The V gene's germline CDR1 is LNHDA and CDR2 SQIVND (reference sequence). This CDR3 is built from 13 residues. This CDR3 reads CASRDRAYDEQFF.